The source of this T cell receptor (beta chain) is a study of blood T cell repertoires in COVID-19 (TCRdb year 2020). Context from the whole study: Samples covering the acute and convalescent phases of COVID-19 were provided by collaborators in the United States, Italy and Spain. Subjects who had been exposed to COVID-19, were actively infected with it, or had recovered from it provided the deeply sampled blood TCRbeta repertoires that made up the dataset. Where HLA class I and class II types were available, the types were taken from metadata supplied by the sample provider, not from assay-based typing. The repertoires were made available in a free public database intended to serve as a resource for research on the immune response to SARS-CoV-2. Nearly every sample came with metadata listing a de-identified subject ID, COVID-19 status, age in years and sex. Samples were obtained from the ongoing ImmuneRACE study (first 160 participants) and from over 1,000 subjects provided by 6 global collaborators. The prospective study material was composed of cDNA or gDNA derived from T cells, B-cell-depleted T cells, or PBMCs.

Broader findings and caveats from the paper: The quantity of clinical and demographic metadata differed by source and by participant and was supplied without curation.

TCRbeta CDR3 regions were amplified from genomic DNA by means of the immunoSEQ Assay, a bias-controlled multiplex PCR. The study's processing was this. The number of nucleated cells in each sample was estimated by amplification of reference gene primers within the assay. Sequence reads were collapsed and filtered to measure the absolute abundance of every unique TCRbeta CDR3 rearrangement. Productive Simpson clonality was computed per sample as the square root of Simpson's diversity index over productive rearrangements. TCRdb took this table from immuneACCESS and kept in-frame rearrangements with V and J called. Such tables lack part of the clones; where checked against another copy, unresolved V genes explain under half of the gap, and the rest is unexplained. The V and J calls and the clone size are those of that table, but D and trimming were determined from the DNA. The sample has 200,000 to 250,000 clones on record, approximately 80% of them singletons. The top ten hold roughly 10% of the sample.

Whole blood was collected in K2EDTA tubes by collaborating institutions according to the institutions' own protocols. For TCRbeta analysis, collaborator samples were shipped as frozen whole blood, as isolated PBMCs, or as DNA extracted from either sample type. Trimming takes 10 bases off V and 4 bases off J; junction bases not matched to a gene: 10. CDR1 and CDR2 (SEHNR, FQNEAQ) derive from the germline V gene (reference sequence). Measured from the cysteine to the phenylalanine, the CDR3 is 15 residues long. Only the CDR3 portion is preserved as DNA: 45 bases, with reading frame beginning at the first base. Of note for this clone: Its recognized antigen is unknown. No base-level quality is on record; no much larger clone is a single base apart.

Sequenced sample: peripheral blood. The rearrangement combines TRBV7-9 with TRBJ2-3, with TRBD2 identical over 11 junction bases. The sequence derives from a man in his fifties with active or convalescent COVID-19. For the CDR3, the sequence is CAIHSGRAFSDTQYF. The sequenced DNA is TGTGCCATCCATAGCGGGAGGGCCTTTTCAGATACGCAGTATTTT.